The 25 T cell receptor beta chains below all came from one sample that was sequenced in a study of cytomegalovirus exposure and HLA in healthy donors. PCR amplification relied on 60 Vbeta primers (plus 13 Jbeta primers). Repertoires were generated with immunoSEQ multiplex PCR, while TCRdb's copy carries only in-frame clones and drops some. Of approximately 100,000 clones detected, approximately 80% appear once; the ten largest clones hold over 2%. The sample taken for sequencing was PBMCs. The receptors were gathered from a young man in good health and CMV-seronegative.

The chain joins TRBV12-5 to TRBJ1-1; TRBD1 matches at 8 bases. The V segment lost 5 bases and the J segment 3 bases; nucleotides outside the gene matches: 5. Germline CDR1 and CDR2: LGHNT and FRNRAP. This CDR3 region has 14 residues. The CDR3 region is CASGAYRGDTEAFF. The CDR3 DNA sequence: TGTGCTAGTGGTGCCTACAGGGGGGACACTGAAGCTTTCTTT. The whole variable domain, remainder taken from reference TRBV12-5 and TRBJ1-1, is DARVTQTPRHKVTEMGQEVTMRCQPILGHNTVFWYRQTMMQGLELLAYFRNRAPLDDSGMPKDRFSAEMPDATLATLKIQPSEPRDSAVYFCASGAYRGDTEAFFGQGTRLTVV.

The chain has TRBV4-1 and TRBJ1-2; 10 bases agree with TRBD1. The germline V gene has CDR1 MGHRA and CDR2 YSYEKL. Losses at the gene ends were 5 bases for V and 2 bases for J; bases not matched to a gene: 14. There are 18 residues in the CDR3. As DNA, the CDR3 is TGCGCCAGCAGCGACCGGGACAGGGGCCTGCGGAAAAACTATGGCTACACCTTC. Amino acids: CASSDRDRGLRKNYGYTF.

This clone was recorded once. The J gene is TRBJ1-1, the V gene TRBV10-3, with D possibly TRBD1 on 5 matching bases. Germline values: CDR1 ENHRY, CDR2 SYGVKD. The CDR3 sequence is 13 residues long. The ends were cut back, 7 bases at V and 6 bases at J, with 15 bases in the middle. CDR3 nucleotides: TGTGCCATCATGTCTCCAGGGCTGGCTGAAGCTTTCTTT. It is translated as CAIMSPGLAEAFF.

V gene TRBV11-2 combines with J gene TRBJ1-2, with unresolved D. This CDR3 has 12 amino acids. Trimming cost V 3 bases and J 7 bases, with 9 bases left between them. CDR1 SGHAT and CDR2 FQNNGV come from the germline V gene. The DNA of the CDR3 is TGTGCCAGCAGCTTCTTAACGGGTGGCTACACCTTC. It codes for CASSFLTGGYTF.

The rearrangement uses TRBV27 and TRBJ2-2, with D possibly being TRBD1 (6 bases). This CDR3 is 15 amino acids long. Per germline, CDR1 MNHEY and CDR2 SMNVEV (reference sequence). Trimming shortened V by 1 base and J by 5 bases, and 11 bases separated the two germline ends. CDR3 sequence: CASSLWGPTTGELFF. The DNA of the CDR3 is TGTGCCAGCAGTTTATGGGGGCCGACAACCGGGGAGCTGTTTTTT.

This chain uses TRBV6-1 with TRBJ2-7; possibly TRBD1 for D (6 bases). Germline assignment: CDR1 MNHNS and CDR2 SASEGT. The ends were cut back, 4 bases at V and 5 bases at J, with 15 bases in the middle. The CDR3 length is 14 residues. The CDR3 spells CASSGGHSGNEQYF. The CDR3 DNA sequence: TGTGCCAGCAGTGGGGGGCATTCAGGCAACGAGCAGTACTTC.

The rearrangement links TRBV6-6 to TRBJ2-1; the match to TRBD1 covers 9 bases. The CDR3 runs 13 residues. CDR1 and CDR2 (germline): MNHNY, SVGAGI (reference sequence). The V gene end was trimmed by 2 bases and the J gene end by 7 bases; junction bases not matched to a gene: 0. This CDR3 is CASSYGTGNEQFF. The CDR3 nucleotides read TGTGCCAGCAGTTACGGGACAGGGAATGAGCAGTTCTTC.

The V gene is TRBV7-9, the J gene TRBJ2-7; 8 bases are shared with TRBD2. CDR1 and CDR2 (germline): SEHNR, FQNEAQ (reference sequence). Trimming at V came to 4 bases and at J to 5 bases, leaving 10 bases not matched to a gene. The CDR3 sequence is 15 residues long. CDR3 residues: CASSSQERGLNEQYF. As DNA, the CDR3 is TGTGCCAGCAGCTCCCAGGAGCGGGGGTTGAACGAGCAGTACTTC.

A few counts support this clone. The chain has TRBV27 and TRBJ2-5; D possibly corresponds to TRBD2 (5 bases). This CDR3 has 14 amino acids. Germline assignment: CDR1 MNHEY and CDR2 SMNVEV (reference sequence). V was clipped by 2 bases and J by 2 bases, with 9 bases between them. The CDR3 DNA reads TGTGCCAGCAGTTTAATAGGAGGTCAAGAGACCCAGTACTTC. Its translation: CASSLIGGQETQYF.

This clone has more than one count but fewer than ten. The chain combines TRBV28 with TRBJ1-4; the D is unclear. Germline loops: CDR1 MDHEN, CDR2 SYDVKM. The CDR3 contains 14 residues. The V and J ends lost 3 bases and 3 bases respectively, with 8 bases between them. The CDR3 nucleotides are TGTGCCAGCAGTTTGCGGGGAGCTAATGAAAAACTGTTTTTT. Translating it yields CASSLRGANEKLFF.

The chain combines TRBV30 with TRBJ2-7; a possible D gene is TRBD1 (5 bases). Trimming removed 4 bases from V and 3 bases from J, with 10 bases in between. The CDR3 has 12 residues. Germline assignment: CDR1 GTSNPN and CDR2 SVGIG (reference sequence). The CDR3 is CAWTGISYEQYF. The CDR3 DNA reads TGTGCCTGGACAGGGATAAGCTACGAGCAGTACTTC.

This clone has a single count. V usage is TRBV30 and J usage is TRBJ1-4; TRBD1 is a possible D gene (5 bases). Deletions cut 4 bases from V and 4 bases from J, with 13 bases between. Germline CDR1 reads GTSNPN; CDR2 reads SVGIG (reference sequence). CDR3 length: 14 amino acids. CDR3 amino acids: CAWNGGGVNEKLFF. The CDR3 region has the DNA TGTGCCTGGAACGGGGGAGGTGTTAATGAAAAACTGTTTTTT.

The rearrangement uses TRBV7-9 and TRBJ2-7; D possibly corresponds to TRBD2 (6 bases). With 5 bases removed from V and 4 bases from J, the gap between germline ends came to 15 bases. The CDR3 has 14 residues. Looked up from germline, CDR1 is SEHNR and CDR2 is FQNEAQ (reference sequence). The CDR3 DNA follows: TGTGCCAGCAGCGACGGAGGGGTGGTATACGAGCAGTACTTC. Amino acid sequence: CASSDGGVVYEQYF.

The rearrangement uses TRBV12-2 and TRBJ2-5; whether TRBD1, the table's D call, matches the DNA was not checked. TRBV12-2 is classified as a pseudogene. CDR3 size: 17 residues. Here the CDR3 reads CASPLTTGGTRQETQYF. The CDR3 DNA is TGTGCAAGTCCACTCACTACAGGGGGAACAAGACAAGAGACCCAGTACTTC.

This chain joins TRBV5-6 and TRBJ2-2; D is perhaps TRBD1 (6 bases). From germline, CDR1 is SGHDT and CDR2 YYEEEE. CDR3 length: 15 amino acids. V shed 6 bases and J shed 0 bases, with 12 bases lying between them. The CDR3 spells CASKNGQTNTGELFF. The CDR3 bases are TGTGCCAGCAAGAACGGACAGACGAACACCGGGGAGCTGTTTTTT.

This clone was detected only a few times. V usage is TRBV16 and J usage is TRBJ2-7; 9 bases align to TRBD1. V was clipped by 0 bases and J by 3 bases; unmatched bases: 9. Germline CDR1 and CDR2: KGHSY and FQNENV. This CDR3 has 17 residues. This CDR3 reads CASSQSGFGTGSYEQYF. Written as DNA, the CDR3 is TGTGCCAGCAGCCAATCGGGTTTCGGGACAGGGAGCTACGAGCAGTACTTC.

The V call is TRBV5-5, the J call TRBJ1-6; 7 positions match TRBD1. J lost 4 bases, V lost 5 bases, and 12 bases had no gene match. This CDR3 spans 17 amino acids. CDR1 is SGHKS, CDR2 YYEKEE, per germline (reference sequence). CDR3 sequence: CASRKGGQSDYNSPLHF. In DNA form, the CDR3 reads TGTGCCAGCAGAAAGGGGGGACAGTCGGATTATAATTCACCCCTCCACTTT.

J is TRBJ2-1 and V is TRBV27; 12 positions agree with TRBD2. There are 18 residues in the CDR3. Trimming at V came to 6 bases and at J to 10 bases, leaving 19 bases not matched to a gene. CDR1 is MNHEY and CDR2 is SMNVEV in the germline V gene (reference sequence). CDR3 sequence (DNA): TGTGCCAGCAGCGTCGCGGGTCCTTCTAGCGGGGGGGCCCGAGAGCAGTTCTTC. Translation gives CASSVAGPSSGGAREQFF.

Of note for this clone: Other DNA variants within this sample encode the same CDR3. This rearrangement joins TRBV6-6 to TRBJ1-2, with 8 bases matching TRBD1. This CDR3 has 15 amino acids. Germline assignment: CDR1 MNHNY and CDR2 SVGAGI (reference sequence). V lost 9 bases and J lost 3; bases outside the gene matches: 12. This CDR3 is CASSFPGQVDYGYTF. CDR3 nucleotides: TGTGCCAGTAGCTTCCCGGGACAGGTGGACTATGGCTACACCTTC.

The chain carries TRBV6-5 and TRBJ1-2, with a tentative D call TRBD1 (5 bases). The germline V gene has CDR1 MNHEY and CDR2 SVGAGI. The CDR3 consists of 12 residues. Trimming removed 4 bases from V and 5 bases from J, with 8 bases in between. CDR3 coding DNA: TGTGCCAGCAGTTCGGGGGGGTATGGCTACACCTTC. Its protein is CASSSGGYGYTF.

This clone was recorded a few times. The V and J genes are TRBV6-1 and TRBJ2-5, with TRBD1 matching 7 bases. V shed 6 bases and J 0 bases; nucleotides not matched to a gene: 7. CDR3 length equals 15 residues. The V gene's germline CDR1 is MNHNS and CDR2 SASEGT. The CDR3 sequence: CASSSGGGNQETQYF. In DNA form, the CDR3 reads TGTGCCAGCAGCTCAGGGGGTGGCAACCAAGAGACCCAGTACTTC.

V usage is TRBV18 and J usage is TRBJ2-1; 8 bases match TRBD1. With V trimmed by 2 bases and J by 5 bases, 5 bases remained unmatched. CDR1 is KGHSH and CDR2 is LQKENI in the germline V gene. The CDR3 is 15 amino acids. The CDR3 bases are TGTGCCAGCTCACCAAGGACAGGGCAGGACAATGAGCAGTTCTTC. Translation: CASSPRTGQDNEQFF. Full variable domain (rest looked up from reference TRBV18 and TRBJ2-1): NAGVMQNPRHLVRRRGQEARLRCSPMKGHSHVYWYRQLPEEGLKFMVYLQKENIIDESGMPKERFSAEFPKEGPSILRIQQVVRGDSAAYFCASSPRTGQDNEQFFGPGTRLTVL.

The chain combines TRBV4-1 with TRBJ2-2, with D maybe TRBD1 (6 bases). V lost 3 bases and J lost 1, with 18 bases in between. CDR3 length equals 18 residues. The germline CDR1 and CDR2 sequences are MGHRA and YSYEKL. In DNA form, the CDR3 reads TGCGCCAGCAGCCAGCTCCCCCCCGGGACACGGAACACCGGGGAGCTGTTTTTT. It encodes CASSQLPPGTRNTGELFF.

This chain uses TRBV29-1 with TRBJ1-1, with a weak D call TRBD1 (6 bases). The CDR3 contains 13 residues. Per germline, CDR1 SQVTM and CDR2 ANQGSEA. Trimming took 4 bases from V and 6 from J, leaving 15 bases between them. As DNA, the CDR3 is TGCAGCGTTGCTAGGACAGCTAGCCCTGAAGCTTTCTTT. This encodes CSVARTASPEAFF. Full variable domain (missing parts from reference TRBV29-1 and TRBJ1-1): SAVISQKPSRDICQRGTSLTIQCQVDSQVTMMFWYRQQPGQSLTLIATANQGSEATYESGFVIDKFPISRPNLTFSTLTVSNMSPEDSSIYLCSVARTASPEAFFGQGTRLTVV.

This clone has only a few counts. This sequence joins TRBV7-8 and TRBJ2-2, with unresolved D. V was clipped by 4 bases and J by 5 bases, with 8 bases between them. Per germline, CDR1 SGHVS and CDR2 FQNEAQ. CDR3 length: 13 amino acids. CDR3 coding DNA: TGTGCCAGCAGCTACGGAGAGACCGGGGAGCTGTTTTTT. Its protein product is CASSYGETGELFF. The variable domain in full, with the rest retrieved from reference TRBV7-8 and TRBJ2-2, is GAGVSQSPRYKVAKRGQDVALRCDPISGHVSLFWYQQALGQGPEFLTYFQNEAQLDKSGLPSDRFFAERPEGSVSTLKIQRTQQEDSAVYLCASSYGETGELFFGEGSRLTVL.